This TCR beta chain derives from a study of T cell responses to AZD1222 COVID-19 vaccine. Study information: Second doses were pooled across both intervals (about 4 or about 12 weeks). Study observations and caveats: Baseline testing showed seropositivity in only 5 or 6 AZD1222 recipients. Repertoire sampling was restricted to post-peak T cell response timepoints.

Libraries were prepared by immunoSEQ multiplex PCR; TCRdb keeps only in-frame clonotypes and omits some of them. This table has just under 55,000 clones, 89% appearing once. Concerning this clone itself: Its target is unknown.

With 2 bases clipped from V and 2 bases from J, the junction kept 13 bases outside the gene matches. The germline gives CDR1 MNHNS, CDR2 SASEGT. The CDR3 loop spans 18 amino acids. This receptor was taken from an adult in good health. The source was peripheral blood, collected on day 0 of AZD1222 vaccination. This sequence joins TRBV6-1 and TRBJ2-7, with 9 bases matching TRBD1. CDR3 loop: CASSELGTVRQGAYEQYF. The CDR3 region has the DNA TGTGCCAGCAGTGAATTGGGGACGGTACGACAGGGGGCCTACGAGCAGTACTTC.